This T cell receptor (beta chain) was found in a study of blood T cell repertoires in COVID-19. V gave up 5 bases and J gave up 0 bases, with 15 bases separating them. Germline-derived CDR1 and CDR2 are SGHNT and YYREEE (reference sequence). The length of the CDR3 is 15 residues. In the original analysis: Reference gene primer amplification yielded estimated nucleated cell counts. Only in-frame clones appear in the TCRdb table, and some are missing; sequencing was by immunoSEQ multiplex PCR. The V and J calls and clone size are taken from that table; D and trimming were inferred from the DNA. The table lists about 270,000 clones, about 87% of them singletons.

The origin of this receptor is a man between 60 and 75 years old who had recovered from COVID-19. V usage is TRBV5-4 and J usage is TRBJ2-7; D is ambiguous. The sample comprised peripheral blood. CDR3 sequence: CASRNSLQSSYEQYF. CDR3 nucleotides: TGTGCCAGCAGGAACTCCCTACAGAGCTCCTACGAGCAGTACTTC.